What follows describes a single T cell receptor (beta chain). Its antigen has not been determined. This sample stems from a study of T cells in women clearing cervical HPV infection (dated by TCRdb to the late 2010s). As for the study more broadly: The cases were 25 to 30 women with histologically confirmed HPV16-related CIN3 or worse, and 2 of these cases were invasive cancers. For cases, the median interval between lesion detection and blood sampling was about 150 days, with an interquartile range of about 85 to 220 days. The 20 to 25 controls were women who cleared a single incident HPV16 infection within 12 months without developing precancer or cancer. The exploratory proof-of-principle case-control study was nested within the Guanacaste HPV Natural History Study in Costa Rica and compared TCR repertoires across cervical HPV16 outcomes. Cases had a median age of almost 35 years and controls had a median age of around 40, with no significant differences in baseline characteristics. Five blinded duplicates per group were added as quality controls, so that about 60 samples were obtained: some 50 participants and about 10 replicates. The parent cohort enrolled 9,000 to 13,000 women aged 18 or older in Guanacaste, Costa Rica, in about 1992 to 1995 and followed the women for around seven years. Cases and controls were matched on year of sample collection and on age within five years. Because only a few women had HLA typing data, the possibility that HLA type acted as a confounder could not be ruled out. Case blood was taken at the visit when the lesion was first identified, whereas control blood was taken when infection was no longer detected.

TCR beta CDR3 regions were amplified by multiplex PCR using the immunoSEQ assay from an average of 1200 ng genomic DNA per sample. To correct primer bias, the assay used a complete synthetic TCR repertoire to set an amplification baseline. The amplicons were sequenced using the Illumina platform. The original pipeline was this. Sequence errors were corrected by clustering with frequency ratios and a modified nearest-neighbor algorithm, and the sequences were then analyzed in the immunoSEQ Analyzer using IMGT gene definitions. TCR richness and evenness were averaged over 20 rarefaction repeats at each rarefaction depth, excluding samples with fewer sequences than the depth. V, D and J gene relative abundances were compared between groups with Wilcoxon rank sum tests, applying FDR correction. In the blinded duplicates, the intraclass correlation was 90% to 96% for TCR richness and averaged around 80% across 65 to 85 gene segments. TCRdb holds this immuneACCESS table with in-frame rearrangements only. Some clones are missing; in checked studies, unresolved V genes explain under half, and the rest has no known cause. D and trimming were read from the DNA, whereas the V and J calls and clone size are those reported in that table. The sample table on file contains some 37,000 clones. The top ten hold roughly 3.5% of the sample.

The study at large found these results: Significantly higher TCR repertoire richness was observed in CIN3+ cases than in controls across sequencing depths, whereas no difference in evenness was found. The cross-sectional design could not show whether associations preceded infection or resulted from it; effector/memory subsets and HPV-specific T cells were not isolated. T-cell numbers per sample were unknown, so richness differences could reflect varying T-cell content rather than repertoire biology. Random forest classifiers combining richness and V gene abundances distinguished cases from controls with an estimated AUC of around 0.79.

Every participant had a single incident cervical HPV16 infection, and prevalent HPV16 infections were excluded. Cervical HPV DNA was detected with MY09/MY11 PCR, and genotyping was done with dot-blot hybridization. Fifteen mL of heparinized blood were centrifuged, and the buffy coat was split into aliquots, frozen at -30 degrees C, and then kept at -80 degrees C. Genomic DNA was extracted from buffy coat specimens using QIAGEN kits. The receptor was isolated from a woman aged 18 to 75 with a cervical HPV16 infection that either progressed to CIN3+ or cleared (not recorded which). Sequenced sample: blood buffy coat.

The part of the CDR3 DNA that was read is TGTGCCTGGGGACGCAGGGATCATGGCGGGGAG. Translated, it reads CAWGRRDHGGE. The full CDR3 reads CAWGRRDHGGELFF. In this chain, TRBV30 is recombined with TRBJ2-2; a tentative D call is TRBD1 (5 bases match). With the read ending 3 residues before the CDR3 end, the germline J gene is used to fill in that end. The germline V gene (reference sequence) specifies GTSNPN as CDR1 and SVGIG as CDR2. Reading from cysteine to phenylalanine, the CDR3 counts 14 amino acids. Shown are 33 bases from within the CDR3, in frame from base 1. A distance of 17 bases separates the germline ends of V and J, which lose 5 bases and 7 bases respectively.